This T cell receptor (beta chain) was observed in a study of cytomegalovirus exposure and HLA in healthy donors. About this clone itself: What it binds is unknown.

V gave up 3 bases and J gave up 2 bases, with 14 bases separating them. CDR3 length equals 15 residues. Germline V gene sequence: CDR1 WSHSY, CDR2 SAAADI. 13 Jbeta primers and 60 Vbeta primers were used for the PCR. TCRdb's table, derived via immunoSEQ multiplex PCR, lists solely in-frame clones and lacks some. The table records around 150,000 clones, 80% of them present only once. Donors likely had unrecorded immune exposures despite being nominally healthy when sampled. Whole-study findings and limits: A list of 150 or so TCR beta chains associated with cytomegalovirus was given. Segments of the TCR beta V type were, in most cases, productive about 87% or about 30% of the time in an earlier analysis. The analysis excluded some indistinguishable V segments, including TRBV6-2 and TRBV6-3.

Sequenced input: PBMCs. The chain combines TRBV10-2 with TRBJ2-7; D is possibly TRBD1 (6 bases). This receptor was taken from a man aged 25-45 years in good health and CMV-seronegative. The CDR3 loop reads CASSEGTLTPYEQYF. In DNA, the CDR3 is TGCGCCAGCAGTGAAGGGACACTTACACCCTACGAGCAGTACTTC.